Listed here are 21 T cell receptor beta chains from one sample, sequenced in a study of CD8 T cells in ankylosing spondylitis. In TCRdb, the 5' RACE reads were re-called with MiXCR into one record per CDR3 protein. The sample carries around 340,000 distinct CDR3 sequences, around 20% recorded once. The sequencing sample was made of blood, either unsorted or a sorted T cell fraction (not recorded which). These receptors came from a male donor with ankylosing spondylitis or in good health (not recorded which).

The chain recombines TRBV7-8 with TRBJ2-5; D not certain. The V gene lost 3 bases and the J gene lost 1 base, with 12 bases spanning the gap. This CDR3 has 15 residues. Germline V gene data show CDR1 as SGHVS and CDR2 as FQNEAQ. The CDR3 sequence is CASSFGSLLQETQYF. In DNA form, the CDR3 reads TGTGCCAGCAGCTTCGGCAGCCTTCTCCAAGAGACCCAGTACTTC. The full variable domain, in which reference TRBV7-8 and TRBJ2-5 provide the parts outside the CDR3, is GAGVSQSPRYKVAKRGQDVALRCDPISGHVSLFWYQQALGQGPEFLTYFQNEAQLDKSGLPSDRFFAERPEGSVSTLKIQRTQQEDSAVYLCASSFGSLLQETQYFGPGTRLLVL.

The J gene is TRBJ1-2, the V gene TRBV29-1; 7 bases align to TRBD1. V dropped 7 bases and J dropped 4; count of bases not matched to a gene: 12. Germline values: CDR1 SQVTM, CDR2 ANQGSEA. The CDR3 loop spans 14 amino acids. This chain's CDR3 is CSARTGRGTYGYTF. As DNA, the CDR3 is TGCAGCGCCAGGACAGGACGGGGGACCTATGGCTACACCTTC.

CDR3 nucleotide sequence: TGTGCCAGCAGCTTCGGACTAGCGGGGAGATACAATGAGCAGTTCTTC. Translated, it gives CASSFGLAGRYNEQFF. The chain carries TRBV9 and TRBJ2-1, with 12 bases fitting TRBD2. This CDR3 region has 16 residues. Germline CDR1 reads SGDLS; CDR2 reads YYNGEE. The V and J ends lost 4 bases and 4 bases, in that order; junction bases with no gene match: 6. The full variable domain, completed using reference TRBV9 and TRBJ2-1, is DSGVTQTPKHLITATGQRVTLRCSPRSGDLSVYWYQQSLDQGLQFLIQYYNGEERAKGNILERFSAQQFPDLHSELNLSSLELGDSALYFCASSFGLAGRYNEQFFGPGTRLTVL.

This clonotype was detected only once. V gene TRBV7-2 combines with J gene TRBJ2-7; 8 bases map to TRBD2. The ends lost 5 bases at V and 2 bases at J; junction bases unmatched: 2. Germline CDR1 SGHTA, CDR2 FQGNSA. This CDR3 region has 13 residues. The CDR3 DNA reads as TGTGCCAGCAGCATTAGCGGGGCCTACGAGCAGTACTTC. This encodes CASSISGAYEQYF.

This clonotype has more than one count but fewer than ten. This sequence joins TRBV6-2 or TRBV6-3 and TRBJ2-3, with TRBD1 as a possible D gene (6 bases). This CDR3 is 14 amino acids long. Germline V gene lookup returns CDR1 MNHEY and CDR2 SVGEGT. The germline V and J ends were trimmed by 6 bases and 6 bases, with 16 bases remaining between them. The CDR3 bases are TGTGCCAGCAGCCGAACAGGGCCCCCGGATACGCAGTATTTT. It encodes CASSRTGPPDTQYF.

DNA of the CDR3: TGTGCCAGCACCGAGGACACGGTAAAACTGTTTTTT. This encodes CASTEDTVKLFF. The J gene is TRBJ1-4, the V gene TRBV12-3 or TRBV12-4; tentatively, D is TRBD1 (5 bases). CDR3 length: 12 amino acids. V lost 7 bases, J lost 10 bases, and 13 bases lay in between.

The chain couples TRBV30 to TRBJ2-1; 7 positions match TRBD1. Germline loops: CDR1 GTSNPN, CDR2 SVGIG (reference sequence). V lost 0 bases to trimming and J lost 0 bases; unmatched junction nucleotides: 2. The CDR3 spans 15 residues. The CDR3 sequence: CAWSVGGSSYNEQFF. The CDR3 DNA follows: TGTGCCTGGAGTGTAGGGGGCAGCTCCTACAATGAGCAGTTCTTC.

CDR3 sequence (DNA): TGCAGCGCCTCAGACAGGGCTACTGAAGCTTTCTTT. This translates into CSASDRATEAFF. The chain carries TRBV29-1 and TRBJ1-1, with 7 bases identical to TRBD1. The CDR3 totals 12 residues. CDR1 and CDR2 (germline): SQVTM, ANQGSEA. The V segment lost 7 bases and the J segment 5 bases; nucleotides outside the gene matches: 7.

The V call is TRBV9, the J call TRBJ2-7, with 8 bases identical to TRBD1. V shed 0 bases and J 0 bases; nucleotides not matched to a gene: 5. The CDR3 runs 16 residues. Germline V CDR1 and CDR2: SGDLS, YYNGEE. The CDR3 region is CASSVGQGPSSYEQYF. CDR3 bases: TGTGCCAGCAGCGTAGGACAGGGGCCGAGCTCCTACGAGCAGTACTTC.

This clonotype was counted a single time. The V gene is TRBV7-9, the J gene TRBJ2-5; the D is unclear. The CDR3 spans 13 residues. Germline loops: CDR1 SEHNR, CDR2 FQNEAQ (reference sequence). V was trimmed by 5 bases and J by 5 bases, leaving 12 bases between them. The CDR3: CASSDPRSETQYF. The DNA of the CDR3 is TGTGCCAGCAGCGATCCTAGGTCGGAGACCCAGTACTTC.

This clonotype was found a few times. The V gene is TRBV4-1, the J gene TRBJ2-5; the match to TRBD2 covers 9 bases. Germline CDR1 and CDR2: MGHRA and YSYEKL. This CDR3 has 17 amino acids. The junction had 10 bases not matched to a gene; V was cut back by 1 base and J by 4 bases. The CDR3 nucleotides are TGCGCCAGCAGCCAAGCGGGCGGTACTAGCGGGCGAGAGACCCAGTACTTC. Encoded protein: CASSQAGGTSGRETQYF.

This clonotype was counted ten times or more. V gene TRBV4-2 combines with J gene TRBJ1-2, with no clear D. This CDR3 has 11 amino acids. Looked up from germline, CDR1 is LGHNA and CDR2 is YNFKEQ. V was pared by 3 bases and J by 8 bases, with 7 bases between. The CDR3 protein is CASSHYSGYTF. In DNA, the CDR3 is TGTGCCAGCAGCCATTATAGCGGCTACACCTTC.

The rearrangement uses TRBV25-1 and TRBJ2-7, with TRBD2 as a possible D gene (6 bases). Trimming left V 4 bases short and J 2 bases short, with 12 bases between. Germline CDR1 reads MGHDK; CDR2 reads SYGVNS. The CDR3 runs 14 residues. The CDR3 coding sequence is TGTGCCAGCAGTGGCCGGGGGACGGCCTACGAGCAGTACTTC. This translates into CASSGRGTAYEQYF.

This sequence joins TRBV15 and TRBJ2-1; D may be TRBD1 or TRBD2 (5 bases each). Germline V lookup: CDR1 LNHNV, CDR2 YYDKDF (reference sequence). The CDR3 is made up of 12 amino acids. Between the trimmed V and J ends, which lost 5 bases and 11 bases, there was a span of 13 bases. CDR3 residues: CATSRSGTKQFF. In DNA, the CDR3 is TGTGCCACCAGCCGCTCCGGGACGAAGCAGTTCTTC.

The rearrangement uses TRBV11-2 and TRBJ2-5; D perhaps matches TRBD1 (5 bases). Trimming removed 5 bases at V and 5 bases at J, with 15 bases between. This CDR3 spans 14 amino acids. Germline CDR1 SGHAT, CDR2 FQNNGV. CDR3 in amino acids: CASSPPDSPETQYF. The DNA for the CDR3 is TGTGCCAGCAGCCCACCCGACAGCCCGGAGACCCAGTACTTC.

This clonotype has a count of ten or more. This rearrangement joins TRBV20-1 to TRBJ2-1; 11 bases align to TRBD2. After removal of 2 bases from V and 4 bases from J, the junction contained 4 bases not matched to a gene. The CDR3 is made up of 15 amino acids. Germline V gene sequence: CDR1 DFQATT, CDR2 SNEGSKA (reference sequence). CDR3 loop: CSARKRTSGYNEQFF. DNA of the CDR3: TGCAGTGCTAGAAAAAGGACTAGCGGGTACAATGAGCAGTTCTTC.

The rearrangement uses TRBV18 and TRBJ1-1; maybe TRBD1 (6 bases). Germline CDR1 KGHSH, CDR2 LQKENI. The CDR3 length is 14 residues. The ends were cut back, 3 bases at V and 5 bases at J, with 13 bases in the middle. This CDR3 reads CASSPAGGETEAFF. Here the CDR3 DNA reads TGTGCCAGCTCACCGGCGGGGGGCGAAACTGAAGCTTTCTTT.

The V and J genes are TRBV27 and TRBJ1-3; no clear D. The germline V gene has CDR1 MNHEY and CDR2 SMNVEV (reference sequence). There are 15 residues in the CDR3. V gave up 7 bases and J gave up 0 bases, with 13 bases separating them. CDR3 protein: CASMLFWASGNTIYF. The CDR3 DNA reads TGTGCCAGCATGCTGTTTTGGGCCTCTGGAAACACCATATATTTT.

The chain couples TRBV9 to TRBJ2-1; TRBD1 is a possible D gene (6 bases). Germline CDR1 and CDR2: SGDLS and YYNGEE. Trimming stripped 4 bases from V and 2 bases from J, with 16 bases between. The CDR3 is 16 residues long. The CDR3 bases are TGTGCCAGCAGCCCACAGGACAGCGCGGCCTACAATGAGCAGTTCTTC. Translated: CASSPQDSAAYNEQFF.

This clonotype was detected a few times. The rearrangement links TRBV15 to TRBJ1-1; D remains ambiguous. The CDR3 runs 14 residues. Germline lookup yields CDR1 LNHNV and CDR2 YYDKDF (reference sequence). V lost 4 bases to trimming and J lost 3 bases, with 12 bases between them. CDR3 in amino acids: CATSKGDGDTEAFF. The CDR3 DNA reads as TGTGCCACCAGCAAGGGAGACGGGGACACTGAAGCTTTCTTT.

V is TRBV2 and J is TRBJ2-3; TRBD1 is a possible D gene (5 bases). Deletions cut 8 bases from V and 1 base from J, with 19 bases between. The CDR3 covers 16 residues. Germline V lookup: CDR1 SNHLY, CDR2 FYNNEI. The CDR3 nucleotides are TGTGCCAGCCTGCAGGGTTTAATAACTCGCACAGATACGCAGTATTTT. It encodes CASLQGLITRTDTQYF.